This T cell receptor beta chain was sequenced during a study of blood T cell repertoires in COVID-19 (dated by TCRdb to the early 2020s). In terms of the full investigation: Collaborator samples came from the United States, Italy and Spain and covered acute and convalescent phases of COVID-19. The prospective study material was composed of cDNA or gDNA derived from T cells, B-cell-depleted T cells, or PBMCs. The repertoires were released in a freely available public database meant as a resource for research on the immune response to SARS-CoV-2. Samples came from the ongoing ImmuneRACE study (first 160 participants) plus 1,254 subjects from 6 global collaborators. The sample metadata nearly always contained a de-identified subject ID, COVID-19 status, age in years and sex. HLA class I and class II types, where available, came from metadata supplied by the sample provider rather than from assay-based typing. Deeply sampled blood TCRbeta repertoires from subjects exposed to, actively infected with, or recovered from COVID-19 were included in the dataset. The paper as a whole reports these results and caveats: Clinical and demographic metadata were provided uncurated, with the amount varying by source and participant.

TCRbeta CDR3 regions were amplified from genomic DNA using the immunoSEQ Assay, a bias-controlled multiplex PCR. The authors' pipeline ran thus. The number of nucleated cells in each sample was estimated from the amplification of reference gene primers within the assay. Sequence reads were collapsed and filtered to measure the absolute abundance of every unique TCRbeta CDR3 rearrangement. For each sample, productive Simpson clonality was calculated by taking the square root of Simpson's diversity index across productive rearrangements. TCRdb took over this immuneACCESS table, retaining in-frame rearrangements with V and J assigned. Such tables are incomplete; in checked studies, under half of the missing clones stem from an unresolved V gene, and the remainder is unexplained. For V, J and clone size, that table is used; D and trimming come from the DNA. Recorded for this sample are roughly 300,000 clones; more than 85% of them occurred a single time. The top ten clonotypes cover approximately 2.1% of the sample.

One collaborating source in Seattle enrolled patients during active infection and followed them longitudinally through the course of disease. The collaborating institutions used their own protocols to collect whole blood in K2EDTA tubes. For TCRbeta analysis, collaborator samples were shipped as frozen whole blood, as isolated PBMCs, or as DNA extracted from either sample type. From its cysteine to its phenylalanine, the CDR3 spans 13 amino acids. This entry keeps only the CDR3 DNA: 39 bases, framed from base 1. Relative to germline, V is missing 4 bases and J is missing 4 bases, with 3 bases of the junction outside any gene match. CDR1 and CDR2 (SGHDT, YYEEEE) derive from the germline V gene. Concerning this clone itself: Its cognate antigen has yet to be identified. No per-base quality is available; no much larger clone lies one base away.

This sequence originates from a woman younger than 45 with COVID-19, enrolled during active disease. The rearrangement joined TRBV5-6 to TRBJ2-5, with 8 bases aligning to TRBD1. Sequencing input: peripheral blood. The DNA sequence is TGTGCCAGCAGCAGGGACAGGCGAGAGACCCAGTACTTC. This gives the protein CASSRDRRETQYF. This CDR3, with the reference TRBV5-6 and TRBJ2-5 proteins standing in past its ends, gives the full variable domain DAGVTQSPTHLIKTRGQQVTLRCSPKSGHDTVSWYQQALGQGPQFIFQYYEEEERQRGNFPDRFSGHQFPNYSSELNVNALLLGDSALYLCASSRDRRETQYFGPGTRLLVL.